The 8 T cell receptor beta chains given below trace back to one sample, sequenced in a study of PD-1 blockade in classical Hodgkin lymphoma. Time point defined: cycle 4 day 1 (C4D1), after 5 to 7 weeks of nivolumab. All the patients suffered relapse after autologous stem cell transplantation, and brentuximab vedotin exposure differed. Clones were sequenced by immunoSEQ multiplex PCR, and TCRdb holds only the in-frame ones, with some missing. The sample lists approximately 8,100 clones, around 85% occurring once. Sequencing was performed on peripheral blood mononuclear cells (PBMCs), taken before the fourth cycle of nivolumab. The receptors originated from a human donor with classical Hodgkin lymphoma.

The CDR3 is CASSNRDRVYFGQFF. CDR3 bases: TGTGCCAGCAGCAACCGGGACAGGGTCTATTTCGGGCAGTTCTTC. The rearrangement joins TRBV7-2 to TRBJ2-1; 9 bases are a match to TRBD1. J gave up 12 bases and V 5 bases, and 14 bases lay outside the gene matches. The CDR3 covers 15 residues. Germline CDR1 and CDR2: SGHTA and FQGNSA.

The rearrangement uses TRBV18 and TRBJ1-5; D not resolved. Between the trimmed V and J ends, which lost 3 bases and 4 bases, there was a span of 7 bases. Germline lookup yields CDR1 KGHSH and CDR2 LQKENI. This CDR3 region has 13 residues. The CDR3 here is CASSPQANQPQHF. In nucleotides, the CDR3 is TGTGCCAGCTCACCCCAGGCGAATCAGCCCCAGCATTTT. The whole variable domain, filled in from reference TRBV18 and TRBJ1-5, reads NAGVMQNPRHLVRRRGQEARLRCSPMKGHSHVYWYRQLPEEGLKFMVYLQKENIIDESGMPKERFSAEFPKEGPSILRIQQVVRGDSAAYFCASSPQANQPQHFGDGTRLSIL.

The rearrangement uses TRBV7-2 and TRBJ2-1; D is unresolved. This CDR3 comprises 14 residues. CDR1 is SGHTA and CDR2 is FQGNSA in the germline V gene. Trimming cost V 1 base and J 7 bases, with 11 bases left between them. CDR3 protein: CASSLDYGTNEQFF. The CDR3 nucleotides read TGTGCCAGCAGCTTAGATTACGGCACAAATGAGCAGTTCTTC.

V gene TRBV10-3 combines with J gene TRBJ2-5, with D unresolved. Germline V gene lookup returns CDR1 ENHRY and CDR2 SYGVKD. This CDR3 region has 15 residues. Trimming cost V 6 bases and J 1 base, with 15 bases left between them. The CDR3 sequence: CAIRRSWAAQETQYF. The DNA for the CDR3 is TGTGCCATCAGGAGATCATGGGCAGCCCAAGAGACCCAGTACTTC.

The chain carries TRBV5-1 and TRBJ2-3; TRBD2 agrees at 12 bases. The germline V gene encodes CDR1 SGHRS and CDR2 YFSETQ. This CDR3 is 18 amino acids long. The J segment lost 1 base and the V segment lost 0 bases, leaving 6 bases of the junction unmatched. The CDR3: CASSLAVTSGGRTDTQYF. The CDR3 DNA is TGCGCCAGCAGCTTGGCGGTGACTAGCGGGGGCCGCACAGATACGCAGTATTTT. Drawing the rest from reference TRBV5-1 and TRBJ2-3, the complete variable domain is KAGVTQTPRYLIKTRGQQVTLSCSPISGHRSVSWYQQTPGQGLQFLFEYFSETQRNKGNFPGRFSGRQFSNSRSEMNVSTLELGDSALYLCASSLAVTSGGRTDTQYFGPGTRLTVL.

The table lists this clone with a count of one. The chain combines TRBV30 with TRBJ1-4, with TRBD1 matching over 7 bases. The CDR3 contains 17 residues. Germline CDR1 is GTSNPN and CDR2 is SVGIG (reference sequence). The ends lost 2 bases at V and 4 bases at J; junction bases unmatched: 13. In DNA, the CDR3 is TGTGCCTGGAGTAGGACAGGCGTTGGGATCGGTAATGAAAAACTGTTTTTT. Protein sequence: CAWSRTGVGIGNEKLFF.

J is TRBJ1-2 and V is TRBV7-6, with a weak D call TRBD1 (5 bases). CDR1 is SGHVS, CDR2 FNYEAQ, per germline. V was clipped by 1 base and J by 7 bases, with 31 bases between them. This CDR3 region has 20 residues. CDR3: CASSLVEGQVGPHRYGGYTF. CDR3 DNA: TGTGCCAGCAGCTTAGTCGAGGGTCAGGTAGGGCCGCACAGGTATGGTGGCTACACCTTC.

This rearrangement joins TRBV30 to TRBJ1-1; no clear D gene. Germline V lookup: CDR1 GTSNPN, CDR2 SVGIG (reference sequence). This CDR3 comprises 13 residues. The germline V and J ends were trimmed by 2 bases and 0 bases, with 7 bases remaining between them. The CDR3: CAWSLQMNTEAFF. Here the CDR3 DNA reads TGTGCCTGGAGTCTGCAGATGAACACTGAAGCTTTCTTT.